This entry lists 30 T cell receptor beta chains sequenced from one sample in a study of OX40 agonist ivuxolimab in advanced cancers. The assay was immunoSEQ multiplex PCR, and TCRdb's table has in-frame clones only and misses some. Among 65,000 to 90,000 clones listed, more than 75% were seen once. Sequenced material: CD4+ or CD8+ T cells sorted from blood, taken in a trial of the OX40 agonist ivuxolimab. The source is an adult with an advanced solid tumor such as melanoma, head and neck, liver or kidney cancer.

V is TRBV19 and J is TRBJ2-6, with 9 nucleotides matching TRBD1. The CDR3 has 16 amino acids. V lost 9 bases to trimming and J lost 1 base; unmatched junction nucleotides: 7. Looked up from germline, CDR1 is LNHDA and CDR2 is SQIVND (reference sequence). The CDR3 reads CASQDRGISGANVLTF. The CDR3 coding sequence is TGTGCCAGCCAGGACAGGGGAATTTCTGGGGCCAACGTCCTGACTTTC. The whole variable domain, remainder taken from reference TRBV19 and TRBJ2-6, is DGGITQSPKYLFRKEGQNVTLSCEQNLNHDAMYWYRQDPGQGLRLIYYSQIVNDFQKGDIAEGYSVSREKKESFPLTVTSAQKNPTAFYLCASQDRGISGANVLTFGAGSRLTVL.

The rearrangement links TRBV29-1 to TRBJ2-7, with TRBD1 as a possible D gene (5 bases). The CDR3 totals 13 residues. The V end was cut by 6 bases, the J end by 0 bases, with 12 bases between. Germline loops: CDR1 SQVTM, CDR2 ANQGSEA. CDR3 nucleotides: TGCAGCGTGGCTAGACAGAGCTCCTACGAGCAGTACTTC. It codes for CSVARQSSYEQYF.

The genes are TRBV6-1 and TRBJ2-4; 9 positions match TRBD1. V lost 0 bases and J lost 8; bases outside the gene matches: 11. From germline, CDR1 is MNHNS and CDR2 SASEGT. This CDR3 is built from 17 residues. CDR3 in amino acids: CASSEAAGTGSKDIQYF. CDR3 coding DNA: TGTGCCAGCAGTGAAGCCGCTGGGACAGGGAGTAAAGACATTCAGTACTTC.

The gene calls are TRBV10-3 and TRBJ2-1, with TRBD2 matching over 10 bases. Losses at the gene ends were 6 bases for V and 0 bases for J; bases not matched to a gene: 5. The CDR3 is made up of 16 amino acids. Germline assignment: CDR1 ENHRY and CDR2 SYGVKD. In DNA, the CDR3 is TGTGCCATCAGCTTTAGCGGGGGGCTCTCCTACAATGAGCAGTTCTTC. Its translation is CAISFSGGLSYNEQFF.

This chain links TRBV5-1 with TRBJ2-2; D gene uncertain. Between the trimmed V and J ends, which lost 0 bases and 2 bases, there was a span of 8 bases. Germline V CDR1 and CDR2: SGHRS, YFSETQ. The CDR3 consists of 15 residues. Here the CDR3 DNA reads TGCGCCAGCAGCTTGGAATCACCTAACACCGGGGAGCTGTTTTTT. Encoded protein: CASSLESPNTGELFF.

The CDR3 coding sequence is TGTGCCAGCGGCTCAGTGGACAGGGGAAATGAAGCTTTCTTT. It translates to CASGSVDRGNEAFF. The genes are TRBV28 and TRBJ1-1; 9 nucleotides line up with TRBD1. With 8 bases clipped from V and 7 bases from J, the junction kept 11 bases outside the gene matches. The CDR3 has 14 residues. Germline CDR1 and CDR2: MDHEN and SYDVKM.

This chain joins TRBV5-4 and TRBJ2-2; D not certain. Trimming left V 2 bases short and J 0 bases short, with 8 bases between. This CDR3 has 15 residues. Germline CDR1 is SGHNT and CDR2 is YYREEE (reference sequence). CDR3 coding DNA: TGTGCCAGCAGCTTCCCGACCTCGAACACCGGGGAGCTGTTTTTT. It specifies CASSFPTSNTGELFF.

V is TRBV28 and J is TRBJ1-3; D is uncertain. V lost 6 bases and J lost 0, with 6 bases in between. From germline, CDR1 is MDHEN and CDR2 SYDVKM. The CDR3 runs 13 residues. CDR3 sequence (DNA): TGTGCCAGCAGAGCTTACTCTGGAAACACCATATATTTT. This sequence encodes CASRAYSGNTIYF.

The V call is TRBV7-2, the J call TRBJ2-3; 8 bases are a match to TRBD2. Germline V lookup: CDR1 SGHTA, CDR2 FQGNSA. The V gene end was trimmed by 4 bases and the J gene end by 6 bases; junction bases not matched to a gene: 3. The CDR3 is 13 residues long. The CDR3 is CASSSSGWDTQYF. DNA of the CDR3: TGTGCCAGCAGCTCTAGCGGGTGGGATACGCAGTATTTT.

This clone was seen more than once but under ten times. V gene TRBV2 combines with J gene TRBJ2-1, with no clear D. The CDR3 covers 13 residues. Germline V lookup: CDR1 SNHLY, CDR2 FYNNEI. V lost 1 base and J lost 3, with 4 bases in between. The CDR3 spells CASSEDSYNEQFF. The CDR3 bases are TGTGCCAGCAGTGAAGACAGCTACAATGAGCAGTTCTTC.

As DNA, the CDR3 is TGTGCCAGCAGCTTAGTTTCGCGGACAGATACGAACACCGGGGAGCTGTTTTTT. This encodes CASSLVSRTDTNTGELFF. This rearrangement joins TRBV7-2 to TRBJ2-2, with D tentatively TRBD1 (6 bases). With 1 base removed from V and 0 bases from J, the gap between germline ends came to 15 bases. CDR1 is SGHTA, CDR2 FQGNSA, per germline. CDR3 size: 18 residues.

Ten or more counts support this clone. CDR3 nucleotide sequence: TGTGCCAGCAGTCGCTCCGGGACAGGGGGCGAGCCCCAGCATTTT. Protein product: CASSRSGTGGEPQHF. The chain combines TRBV28 with TRBJ1-5; the match to TRBD1 covers 12 bases. V was pared by 5 bases and J by 8 bases, with 7 bases of the junction left unmatched. The CDR3 runs 15 residues. Germline CDR1 and CDR2: MDHEN and SYDVKM.

This clone was seen a handful of times. The rearrangement joins TRBV7-9 to TRBJ2-7, with D perhaps matching TRBD2 (6 bases). CDR1 is SEHNR and CDR2 is FQNEAQ in the germline V gene (reference sequence). Trimming removed 4 bases from V and 4 bases from J, with 11 bases in between. The CDR3 runs 13 residues. DNA for the CDR3: TGTGCCAGCAGCTCCTACCGGGGGTACGAGCAGTACGTC. This codes for CASSSYRGYEQYV.

This chain connects TRBV7-2 to TRBJ2-5; 14 bases match TRBD2. This CDR3 contains 18 residues. Germline V gene sequence: CDR1 SGHTA, CDR2 FQGNSA. Germline trimming cut 1 base from V and 5 bases from J; bases unmatched to any gene: 9. DNA of the CDR3: TGTGCCAGCAGCTTAGTGGGGACTAGCGGGGGTTCGCGGGAGACCCAGTACTTC. It translates to CASSLVGTSGGSRETQYF.

The chain employs TRBV18 and TRBJ2-6, with a possible D match to TRBD1 (6 bases). The V gene's germline CDR1 is KGHSH and CDR2 LQKENI. Trimming removed 4 bases from V and 0 bases from J, with 13 bases in between. CDR3 size: 17 residues. Written as DNA, the CDR3 is TGTGCCAGCTCACAATTAGGACAGTCCTCTGGGGCCAACGTCCTGACTTTC. Translated, it gives CASSQLGQSSGANVLTF.

The chain joins TRBV6-9 to TRBJ2-2, with 7 bases aligning to TRBD1. Germline lookup yields CDR1 MNHGY and CDR2 SVAAGI. This CDR3 spans 17 amino acids. Unmatched junction bases numbered 13, after V lost 5 bases and J lost 4 bases. Here the CDR3 reads CASSPPPGTASTGELFF. DNA of the CDR3: TGTGCCAGCAGTCCTCCTCCGGGGACAGCCAGCACCGGGGAGCTGTTTTTT.

The chain couples TRBV2 to TRBJ1-6; D call uncertain. This CDR3 has 13 amino acids. Trimming left V 6 bases short and J 10 bases short, with 13 bases between. Germline loops: CDR1 SNHLY, CDR2 FYNNEI. CDR3 amino acids: CASRDGLVSPLHF. CDR3 nucleotide sequence: TGTGCCAGCAGGGACGGCTTGGTGTCACCCCTCCACTTT.

The chain recombines TRBV14 with TRBJ2-7; 7 bases are shared with TRBD1. Trimming at V came to 4 bases and at J to 2 bases, leaving 2 bases not matched to a gene. Germline assignment: CDR1 SGHDN and CDR2 FVKESK. This CDR3 is 13 amino acids long. As DNA, the CDR3 is TGTGCCAGCAGCCGGGGACAGACCTACGAGCAGTACTTC. Protein: CASSRGQTYEQYF.

The CDR3 spells CASRETDSNQPQHF. The CDR3 DNA follows: TGTGCCAGCAGAGAGACGGATAGCAATCAGCCCCAGCATTTT. This chain joins TRBV2 and TRBJ1-5; D remains ambiguous. The germline gives CDR1 SNHLY, CDR2 FYNNEI. This CDR3 is 14 amino acids long. The V end lost 6 bases, the J end lost 0 bases, and 9 bases lay between the germline ends.

A remark on this clone: The sample contains more than one DNA sequence encoding this CDR3. The chain joins TRBV7-2 to TRBJ1-5; 7 bases match TRBD1. Germline V CDR1 and CDR2: SGHTA, FQGNSA. V shed 1 base and J 1 base; nucleotides not matched to a gene: 1. The CDR3 contains 15 residues. The CDR3 nucleotides read TGTGCCAGCAGCTTAGAGGGGGCGAGCAATCAGCCCCAGCATTTT. Protein: CASSLEGASNQPQHF. Complete variable domain (other parts from reference TRBV7-2 and TRBJ1-5): GAGVSQSPSNKVTEKGKDVELRCDPISGHTALYWYRQSLGQGLEFLIYFQGNSAPDKSGLPSDRFSAERTGGSVSTLTIQRTQQEDSAVYLCASSLEGASNQPQHFGDGTRLSIL.

The V gene is TRBV6-5, the J gene TRBJ1-4; 8 bases line up with TRBD1. The CDR3 has 13 residues. CDR1 and CDR2 (germline): MNHEY, SVGAGI. V trimming: 7 bases; J trimming: 11 bases; junction bases outside the gene matches: 9. The CDR3 here is CASIWTGTDKLFF. In DNA form, the CDR3 reads TGTGCCAGCATCTGGACAGGGACGGATAAACTGTTTTTT.

This chain uses TRBV29-1 with TRBJ2-3, with 8 bases matching TRBD1. Germline lookup yields CDR1 SQVTM and CDR2 ANQGSEA. With V trimmed by 8 bases and J by 5 bases, 12 bases remained unmatched. The CDR3 covers 14 residues. The CDR3 region has the DNA TGCAGCTGGGGTGGGCAGGGGGCAGGAGATACGCAGTATTTT. Protein sequence: CSWGGQGAGDTQYF.

This sequence joins TRBV7-9 and TRBJ2-5, with unresolved D. Deletions cut 1 base from V and 2 bases from J, with 14 bases between. The length of the CDR3 is 16 residues. Looked up from germline, CDR1 is SEHNR and CDR2 is FQNEAQ (reference sequence). CDR3: CASSLGSMGLQETQYF. The CDR3 nucleotides are TGTGCCAGCAGCTTAGGCTCGATGGGCTTACAAGAGACCCAGTACTTC.

The rearrangement joins TRBV18 to TRBJ2-7; no definite D call. The CDR3 runs to 14 residues. V lost 3 bases, J lost 2 bases, and 11 bases lay in between. Germline V gene lookup returns CDR1 KGHSH and CDR2 LQKENI. CDR3 nucleotide sequence: TGTGCCAGCTCACCTCCCGAAGGCACCTACGAGCAGTACTTC. Protein: CASSPPEGTYEQYF.

The chain couples TRBV5-1 to TRBJ1-4; possible D gene TRBD1, 5 bases. V lost 3 bases to trimming and J lost 0 bases, with 12 bases between them. The germline V gene encodes CDR1 SGHRS and CDR2 YFSETQ. The CDR3 consists of 16 residues. DNA of the CDR3: TGCGCCAGCAGCTCGGGACTGGTTGCAACTAATGAAAAACTGTTTTTT. Translating gives CASSSGLVATNEKLFF.

This clone was counted between two and nine times. The V and J genes are TRBV7-2 and TRBJ2-7; perhaps TRBD1 as D (6 bases). There are 14 residues in the CDR3. Trimming pared 1 base from V and 7 bases from J, leaving 14 bases between. CDR1 SGHTA and CDR2 FQGNSA come from the germline V gene. The CDR3 nucleotides read TGTGCCAGCAGCTTAGTGTGGGGGCCGGGGGAGCAGTACTTC. This translates into CASSLVWGPGEQYF.

The chain has TRBV28 and TRBJ1-2; a weak D match, TRBD1 (6 bases). Trimming removed 6 bases from V and 2 bases from J, with 16 bases in between. Per germline, CDR1 MDHEN and CDR2 SYDVKM. The CDR3 has 15 residues. CDR3 region: CASRADRPGNYGYTF. The DNA for the CDR3 is TGTGCCAGCAGAGCGGACAGACCGGGAAACTATGGCTACACCTTC.

V usage is TRBV28 and J usage is TRBJ2-2; D may correspond to TRBD1 or TRBD2 (5 bases each). Trimming took off 5 bases at V and 4 bases at J, with 17 bases between the two ends. Germline V CDR1 and CDR2: MDHEN, SYDVKM. CDR3 size: 16 residues. CDR3 sequence (DNA): TGTGCCAGCAGTCCCCCTCGGGTTGGGGGCACCGGGGAGCTGTTTTTT. It translates to CASSPPRVGGTGELFF.

This rearrangement joins TRBV28 to TRBJ2-5, with 10 nucleotides matching TRBD1. Germline loops: CDR1 MDHEN, CDR2 SYDVKM. V dropped 1 base and J dropped 4; count of bases not matched to a gene: 12. The CDR3 sequence is 18 residues long. CDR3 nucleotide sequence: TGTGCCAGCAGTTTATACGGACCAGGACAGGGGGTTGGAGAGACCCAGTACTTC. Its translation is CASSLYGPGQGVGETQYF.

The chain joins TRBV28 to TRBJ1-3; tentative D call: TRBD1 (6 bases). The CDR3 length is 17 residues. CDR1 is MDHEN, CDR2 SYDVKM, per germline. Trimming took 4 bases from V and 7 from J, leaving 23 bases between them. The CDR3 spells CASSSQLMGGRRNTIYF. The CDR3 bases are TGTGCCAGCAGTTCTCAACTCATGGGGGGCCGAAGGAACACCATATATTTT.